This T cell receptor (beta chain) was sequenced for a study of cytomegalovirus exposure and HLA in healthy donors. Study as a whole: From HLA-typed donors, an early data release held around 80 million unique TCRs.

60 Vbeta and 13 Jbeta primers were used in PCR. Clones were sequenced by immunoSEQ multiplex PCR, and TCRdb holds only the in-frame ones, with some missing. The table has about 68,000 clones, 75% to 85% seen once. CDR1 is SGHVS, CDR2 FQNEAQ, per germline. Deletions cut 2 bases from V and 2 bases from J, with 12 bases between. The CDR3 length is 16 residues. Study outcomes and limitations: With DRB1 most and HLA-C fewest, TCR association rates differed between HLA loci in a later analysis. It was reported that the classifier diagnosed cytomegalovirus status with high specificity and sensitivity in both the original and validation cohorts. An Asian-associated ancestry cluster reportedly showed fewer N-insertions than the approximately 630-donor mean in a later analysis.

Notes on this clone: No antigen is known for it. The sample carries other DNA sequences with the same CDR3.

The chain has TRBV7-8 and TRBJ2-2; weak D call: TRBD1 (6 bases). The sequencing sample was made of PBMCs. The receptor was derived from a human donor in good health. CDR3 nucleotides: TGTGCCAGCAGCTTAACAGGGACCCCCAACACCGGGGAGCTGTTTTTT. This codes for CASSLTGTPNTGELFF.